This T cell receptor beta chain was identified during a study of cytomegalovirus exposure and HLA in healthy donors. CDR3 length equals 13 residues. V shed 11 bases and J shed 5 bases, with 18 bases lying between them. The germline V gene has CDR1 MNHEY and CDR2 SVGAGI. Note on this clone: The antigen remains undetermined.

PCR employed 60 Vbeta and 13 Jbeta primers. The assay was immunoSEQ multiplex PCR, and TCRdb's table has in-frame clones only and misses some. In the table there are under 200,000 clones, over 65% of which are singletons. The study, taken as a whole, reports: Available immune exposure information was restricted to CMV serostatus only.

The chain links TRBV6-5 to TRBJ1-1; D may be TRBD1 (5 bases). The sequence derives from a man between 40 and 49 years old in good health and CMV-seropositive. Sequenced material: PBMCs. CDR3 amino acids: CAGADQGRTEAFF. Written as DNA, the CDR3 is TGTGCCGGGGCTGATCAGGGTAGGACTGAAGCTTTCTTT.